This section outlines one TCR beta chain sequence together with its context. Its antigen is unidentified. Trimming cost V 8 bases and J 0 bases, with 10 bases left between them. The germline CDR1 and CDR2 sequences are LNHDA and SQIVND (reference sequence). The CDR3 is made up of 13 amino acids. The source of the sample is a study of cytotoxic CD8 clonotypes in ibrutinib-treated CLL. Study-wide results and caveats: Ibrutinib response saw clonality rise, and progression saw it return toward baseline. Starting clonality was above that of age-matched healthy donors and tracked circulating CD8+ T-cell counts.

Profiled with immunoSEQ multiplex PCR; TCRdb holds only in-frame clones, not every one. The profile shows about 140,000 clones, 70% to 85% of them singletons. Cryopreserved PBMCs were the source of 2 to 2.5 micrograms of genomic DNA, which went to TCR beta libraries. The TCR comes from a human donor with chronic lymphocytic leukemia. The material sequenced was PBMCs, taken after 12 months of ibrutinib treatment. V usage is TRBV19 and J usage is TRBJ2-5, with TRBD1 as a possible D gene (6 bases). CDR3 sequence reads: CASRTGYQETQYF. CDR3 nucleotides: TGTGCCAGTCGTACAGGGTACCAAGAGACCCAGTACTTC.